This passage covers 18 T cell receptor beta chains from one sample sequenced in a study of blood T cells in healthy people across ages. A second 7 to 11 cycle PCR used barcoded and J-beta primers. TCRdb fed the 5' RACE reads into MiXCR, producing one record per CDR3 protein. This table holds 750,000 or so distinct CDR3 sequences, about 25% found once. In addition, the sample was reused for a study of T cells of mothers and their children.

The sample taken for sequencing was blood. These receptors originate from a boy aged 10-17 years in good health.

This clonotype has only a few counts. The chain uses TRBV20-1 and TRBJ2-1; D is possibly TRBD1 (7 bases). The CDR3 runs 15 residues. Trimming removed 0 bases from V and 1 base from J, with 10 bases in between. Germline-derived CDR1 and CDR2 are DFQATT and SNEGSKA (reference sequence). The CDR3 region is CSARDQGGSYNEQFF. The CDR3, as DNA: TGCAGTGCTAGAGATCAGGGGGGTTCCTACAATGAGCAGTTCTTC.

The V and J genes are TRBV28 and TRBJ2-3, with D possibly matching TRBD2 (5 bases). Trimming took off 8 bases at V and 5 bases at J, with 20 bases between the two ends. This CDR3 contains 15 residues. Germline-derived CDR1 and CDR2 are MDHEN and SYDVKM. This CDR3 is CASSPTIGVLDTQYF. The CDR3 bases are TGTGCCAGCTCCCCCACCATCGGGGTCCTAGATACGCAGTATTTT.

CDR3 protein: CSAVQGDLSLETQYF. DNA of the CDR3: TGCAGTGCTGTACAGGGGGACCTTTCTCTTGAGACCCAGTACTTC. The V gene is TRBV20-1, the J gene TRBJ2-5; 8 bases are shared with TRBD1. Germline loops: CDR1 DFQATT, CDR2 SNEGSKA (reference sequence). The CDR3 extends over 15 amino acids. Trimming removed 5 bases from V and 5 bases from J; junction bases left unmatched: 13.

A few counts support this clonotype. The chain is built from TRBV29-1 and TRBJ1-2; unclear D gene. Per germline, CDR1 SQVTM and CDR2 ANQGSEA. The length of the CDR3 is 12 residues. V was clipped by 7 bases and J by 3 bases, with 12 bases between them. CDR3 nucleotide sequence: TGCAGCGGAACCACGGCGGACTATGGCTACACCTTC. Residues: CSGTTADYGYTF.

This clonotype showed up just a few times. The CDR3 here is CAIRSSGGETQYF. The CDR3 DNA is TGTGCCATCCGATCGTCAGGCGGCGAGACCCAGTACTTC. The J gene is TRBJ2-5, the V gene TRBV10-3; no clear D. Germline V lookup: CDR1 ENHRY, CDR2 SYGVKD. CDR3 length: 13 amino acids. V was cut by 8 bases and J by 5 bases, with 15 bases left in between.

This clonotype appeared a few times. The chain recombines TRBV9 with TRBJ2-5; D is unresolved. The DNA end favors TRBJ2-1, so the J call may be wrong. The CDR3 spans 14 residues. CDR1 SGDLS and CDR2 YYNGEE come from the germline V gene. The CDR3 DNA is TGTGCCAGCAGCGTAGAGGCTAGTGGCAATGAGCAGTTCTTC. As protein: CASSVEASGNEQFF.

This clonotype has just a few counts. The genes are TRBV28 and TRBJ1-4; no clear D. V was shortened by 7 bases and J by 8 bases, with 14 bases between the two germline ends. The CDR3 covers 13 residues. Germline values: CDR1 MDHEN, CDR2 SYDVKM. The CDR3 loop is CASTSQRREKLFF. CDR3 DNA sequence: TGTGCCAGCACTTCGCAGAGGAGAGAAAAACTGTTTTTT.

The chain joins TRBV6-1 to TRBJ1-4; no reliable D call. The germline V gene has CDR1 MNHNS and CDR2 SASEGT. Trimming shortened V by 3 bases and J by 0 bases, and 8 bases separated the two germline ends. The CDR3 loop spans 15 amino acids. CDR3 residues: CASSDVGSTNEKLFF. Here the CDR3 DNA reads TGTGCCAGCAGTGACGTGGGGTCAACTAATGAAAAACTGTTTTTT.

The chain links TRBV7-2 to TRBJ2-5, with 7 bases that match TRBD2. V lost 5 bases to trimming and J lost 2 bases; unmatched junction nucleotides: 8. This CDR3 spans 15 amino acids. Germline V gives CDR1 SGHTA, CDR2 FQGNSA. The CDR3 sequence: CASSPGGRTQETQYF. CDR3 nucleotides: TGTGCCAGCAGCCCGGGGGGACGGACGCAAGAGACCCAGTACTTC.

This clonotype showed up just a few times. V usage is TRBV14 and J usage is TRBJ1-6; no reliable D call. The CDR3 totals 16 residues. V lost 0 bases, J lost 0 bases, and 6 bases lay in between. CDR1 and CDR2 from the germline V gene are SGHDN and FVKESK. The DNA of the CDR3 is TGTGCCAGCAGCCAAGACGCGAGCTCCTATAATTCACCCCTCCACTTT. This sequence encodes CASSQDASSYNSPLHF. The full variable domain, with the rest looked up from reference TRBV14 and TRBJ1-6, is EAGVTQFPSHSVIEKGQTVTLRCDPISGHDNLYWYRRVMGKEIKFLLHFVKESKQDESGMPNNRFLAERTGGTYSTLKVQPAELEDSGVYFCASSQDASSYNSPLHFGNGTRLTVT.

The J gene is TRBJ2-5, the V gene TRBV29-1; the D is unclear. The germline V and J ends were trimmed by 7 bases and 5 bases, with 11 bases remaining between them. The germline CDR1 and CDR2 sequences are SQVTM and ANQGSEA. The CDR3 is 11 amino acids. Written as DNA, the CDR3 is TGCAGCGCTCCGTCCCCGGAGACCCAGTACTTC. Translating gives CSAPSPETQYF.

The chain recombines TRBV7-2 with TRBJ1-4; perhaps TRBD1 as D (5 bases). Per germline, CDR1 SGHTA and CDR2 FQGNSA. This CDR3 contains 14 residues. V shed 7 bases and J shed 4 bases, with 13 bases lying between them. Here the CDR3 DNA reads TGTGCCAGCACCCGGGACCGGATTAATGAAAAACTGTTTTTT. Encoded protein: CASTRDRINEKLFF.

The rearrangement joins TRBV6-1 to TRBJ2-4; TRBD1 matches 7 bases. The CDR3 has 14 residues. Germline V CDR1 and CDR2: MNHNS, SASEGT. V lost 6 bases to trimming and J lost 11 bases; unmatched junction nucleotides: 13. The CDR3 here is CASSDDRVNGVQYF. In DNA, the CDR3 is TGTGCCAGCAGCGACGACAGGGTTAACGGTGTTCAGTACTTC.

This clonotype has a handful of counts. V and J are TRBV24-1 and TRBJ2-3; 14 positions agree with TRBD2. The CDR3 length is 18 residues. Germline CDR1 and CDR2: KGHDR and SFDVKD. V shed 4 bases, J shed 0 bases, and the junction held 5 bases outside the gene matches. CDR3 in DNA: TGTGCCACCAGTGAATCCGGACTAGCGGGAGGTAGCACAGATACGCAGTATTTT. It specifies CATSESGLAGGSTDTQYF.

This clonotype was seen more than once but under ten times. The chain couples TRBV29-1 to TRBJ2-7, with no clear D. The CDR3 extends over 12 amino acids. The V end lost 6 bases, the J end lost 4 bases, and 13 bases lay between the germline ends. The germline V gene encodes CDR1 SQVTM and CDR2 ANQGSEA. The CDR3 sequence: CSVEPTPYEQYF. The CDR3 bases are TGCAGCGTGGAACCGACACCTTACGAGCAGTACTTC.

V is TRBV5-1 and J is TRBJ2-5; 8 bases map to TRBD2. Per germline, CDR1 SGHRS and CDR2 YFSETQ. This CDR3 has 16 amino acids. V shed 0 bases and J 4 bases; nucleotides not matched to a gene: 8. CDR3 in DNA: TGCGCCAGCAGCTTGGGGGGGGGACTAGGAGGAGAGACCCAGTACTTC. Protein sequence: CASSLGGGLGGETQYF.

The chain combines TRBV7-9 with TRBJ2-1, with a possible D match to TRBD1 (6 bases). The CDR3 extends over 15 amino acids. CDR1 and CDR2 from the germline V gene are SEHNR and FQNEAQ (reference sequence). V was pared by 4 bases and J by 2 bases, with 12 bases between. CDR3 in DNA: TGTGCCAGCAGCTCCACAGGGAACCCCTACAATGAGCAGTTCTTC. Translated: CASSSTGNPYNEQFF.

The chain links TRBV29-1 to TRBJ2-7, with a tentative D call TRBD2 (6 bases). Germline V gene lookup returns CDR1 SQVTM and CDR2 ANQGSEA. The CDR3 runs 13 residues. With 6 bases removed from V and 0 bases from J, the gap between germline ends came to 12 bases. CDR3 sequence reads: CSVLGTRSYEQYF. As DNA, the CDR3 is TGCAGCGTCCTTGGGACTCGCTCCTACGAGCAGTACTTC.